This TCR beta chain was identified in a study of CD4 T cells in relation to SARS-CoV-2 and coronaviruses. Before the COVID-19 pandemic, during about 2011-2019, CD4+ T cells were taken from unexposed donors. Isolation of CD4+ T cells took place after around eleven days in culture. Concerning this clone itself: Its antigen is as yet unknown.

The method was immunoSEQ multiplex PCR; TCRdb's version includes in-frame clones alone and lacks a portion of them. The sample holds 18,000 or so clones, around three quarters seen once. This receptor was identified in a human donor in good health. Sample: CD4+ T cells from PBMCs, cultured in vitro.

The CDR3 DNA is TGTGCCAGCAGTTTAAAGCTCGACAGAACCTACGAGCAGTACTTC. This codes for CASSLKLDRTYEQYF. V and J are TRBV6-6 and TRBJ2-7; D is perhaps TRBD1 (5 bases). V was pared by 4 bases and J by 2 bases, with 15 bases between. The CDR3 has 15 amino acids. Per germline, CDR1 MNHNY and CDR2 SVGAGI (reference sequence).